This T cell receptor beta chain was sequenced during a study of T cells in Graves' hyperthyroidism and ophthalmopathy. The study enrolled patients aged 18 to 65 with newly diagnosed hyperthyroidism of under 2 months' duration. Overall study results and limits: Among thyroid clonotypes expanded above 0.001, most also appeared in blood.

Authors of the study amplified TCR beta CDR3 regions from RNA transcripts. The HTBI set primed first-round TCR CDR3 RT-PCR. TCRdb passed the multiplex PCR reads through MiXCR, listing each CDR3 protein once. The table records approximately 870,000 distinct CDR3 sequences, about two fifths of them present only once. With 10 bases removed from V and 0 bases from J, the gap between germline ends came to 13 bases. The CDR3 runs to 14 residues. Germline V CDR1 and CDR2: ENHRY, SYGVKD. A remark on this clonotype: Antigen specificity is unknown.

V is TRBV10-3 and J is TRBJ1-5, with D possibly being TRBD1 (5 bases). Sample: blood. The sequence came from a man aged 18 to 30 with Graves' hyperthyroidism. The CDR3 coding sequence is TGTGCCACCGGGACGGAGAATAGCAATCAGCCCCAGCATTTT. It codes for CATGTENSNQPQHF.